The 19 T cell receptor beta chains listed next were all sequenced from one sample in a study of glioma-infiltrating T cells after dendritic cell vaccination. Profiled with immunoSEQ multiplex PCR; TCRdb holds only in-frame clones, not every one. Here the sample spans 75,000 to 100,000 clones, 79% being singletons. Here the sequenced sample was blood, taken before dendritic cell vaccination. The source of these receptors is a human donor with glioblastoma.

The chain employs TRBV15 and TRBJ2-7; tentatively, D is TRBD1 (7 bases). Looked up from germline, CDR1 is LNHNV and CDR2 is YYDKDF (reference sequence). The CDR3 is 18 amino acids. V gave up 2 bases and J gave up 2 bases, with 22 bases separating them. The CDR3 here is CATSRPLGGGNEPYEQYF. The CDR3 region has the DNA TGTGCCACCAGCAGACCCCTTGGAGGGGGCAACGAACCCTACGAGCAGTACTTC.

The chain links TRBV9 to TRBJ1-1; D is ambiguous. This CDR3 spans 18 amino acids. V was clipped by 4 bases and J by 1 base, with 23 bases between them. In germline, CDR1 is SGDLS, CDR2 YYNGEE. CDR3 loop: CASSTRATGVVGNTEAFF. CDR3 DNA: TGTGCCAGCAGCACCCGCGCTACGGGAGTCGTGGGGAACACTGAAGCTTTCTTT.

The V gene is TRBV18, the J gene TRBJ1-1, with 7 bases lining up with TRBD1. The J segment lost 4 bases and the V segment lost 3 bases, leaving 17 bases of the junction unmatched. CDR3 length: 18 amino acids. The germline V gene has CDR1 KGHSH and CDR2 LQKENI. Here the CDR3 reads CASSPFARDRLRTTEAFF. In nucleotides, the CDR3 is TGTGCCAGCTCACCTTTCGCTCGGGACAGATTAAGAACCACTGAAGCTTTCTTT.

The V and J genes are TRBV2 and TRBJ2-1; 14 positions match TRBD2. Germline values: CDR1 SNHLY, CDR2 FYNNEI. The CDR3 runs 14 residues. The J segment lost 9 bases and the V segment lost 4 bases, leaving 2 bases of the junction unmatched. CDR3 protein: CASSAGTSGSEQFF. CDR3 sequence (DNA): TGTGCCAGCAGTGCAGGGACTAGCGGGAGTGAGCAGTTCTTC.

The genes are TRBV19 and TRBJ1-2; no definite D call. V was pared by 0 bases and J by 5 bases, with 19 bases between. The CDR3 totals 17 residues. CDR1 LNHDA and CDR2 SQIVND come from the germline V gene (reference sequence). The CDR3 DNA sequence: TGTGCCAGTAGTATAGATCCCGGCGTCTCCCGGCGGTATGGCTACACCTTC. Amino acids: CASSIDPGVSRRYGYTF.

The CDR3 nucleotides read TGTGCCAGCAGCCCTATGACAGGGGCCGGGAATTCACCCCTCCACTTT. This codes for CASSPMTGAGNSPLHF. The genes are TRBV5-4 and TRBJ1-6; TRBD1 matches 8 bases. The trim removed 4 bases at V and 7 bases at J, leaving 10 bases unmatched. The CDR3 is made up of 16 amino acids. CDR1 SGHNT and CDR2 YYREEE come from the germline V gene (reference sequence).

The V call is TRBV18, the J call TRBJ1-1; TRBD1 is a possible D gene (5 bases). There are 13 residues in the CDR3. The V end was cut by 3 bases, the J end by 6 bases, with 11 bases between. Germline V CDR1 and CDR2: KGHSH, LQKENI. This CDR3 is CASSPRVIPEAFF. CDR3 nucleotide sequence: TGTGCCAGCTCACCCAGGGTTATCCCTGAAGCTTTCTTT.

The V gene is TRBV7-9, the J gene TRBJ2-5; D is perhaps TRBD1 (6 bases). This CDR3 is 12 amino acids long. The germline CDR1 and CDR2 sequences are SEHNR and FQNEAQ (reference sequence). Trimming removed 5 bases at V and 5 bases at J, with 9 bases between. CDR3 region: CASSRQVETQYF. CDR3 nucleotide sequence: TGTGCCAGCAGCCGACAGGTCGAGACCCAGTACTTC.

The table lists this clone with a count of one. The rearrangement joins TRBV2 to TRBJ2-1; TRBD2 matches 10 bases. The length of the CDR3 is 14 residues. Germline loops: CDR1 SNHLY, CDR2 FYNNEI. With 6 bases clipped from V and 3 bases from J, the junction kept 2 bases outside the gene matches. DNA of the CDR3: TGTGCCAGCAGACTAGCGGGACACTACAATGAGCAGTTCTTC. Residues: CASRLAGHYNEQFF.

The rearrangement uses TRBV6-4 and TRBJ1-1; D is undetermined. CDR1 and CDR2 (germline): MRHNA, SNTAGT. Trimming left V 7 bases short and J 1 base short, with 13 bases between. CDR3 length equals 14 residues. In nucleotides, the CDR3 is TGTGCCAGCAAGTTGGTGCCGGGGAACACTGAAGCTTTCTTT. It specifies CASKLVPGNTEAFF.

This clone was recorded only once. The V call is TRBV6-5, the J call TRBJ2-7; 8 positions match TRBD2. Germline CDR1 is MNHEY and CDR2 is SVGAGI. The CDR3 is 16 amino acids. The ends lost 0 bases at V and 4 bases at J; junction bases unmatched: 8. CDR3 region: CASSYSGTSGLYEQYF. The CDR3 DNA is TGTGCCAGCAGTTACTCCGGGACTAGTGGCTTGTACGAGCAGTACTTC.

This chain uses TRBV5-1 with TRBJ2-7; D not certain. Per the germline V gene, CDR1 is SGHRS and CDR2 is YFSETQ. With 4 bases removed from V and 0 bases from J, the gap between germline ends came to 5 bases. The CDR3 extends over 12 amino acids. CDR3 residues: CASSLSSYEQYF. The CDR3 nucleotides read TGCGCCAGCAGCCTTAGCTCCTACGAGCAGTACTTC.

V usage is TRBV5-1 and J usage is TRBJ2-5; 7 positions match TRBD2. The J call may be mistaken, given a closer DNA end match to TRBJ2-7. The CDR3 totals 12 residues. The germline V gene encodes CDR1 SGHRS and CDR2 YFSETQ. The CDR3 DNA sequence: TGCGCCAGCAGCTGGGGGGGCTACGAGCAGTACTTC. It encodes CASSWGGYEQYF.

The CDR3 sequence is CASSKAGRADTEAFF. Here the CDR3 DNA reads TGTGCCAGCAGCAAAGCTGGCAGGGCGGACACTGAAGCTTTCTTT. The chain uses TRBV21-1 and TRBJ1-1; TRBD1 reflects the table's D call only, with no check against the DNA. TRBV21-1 is a recognized pseudogene. The CDR3 is 15 amino acids.

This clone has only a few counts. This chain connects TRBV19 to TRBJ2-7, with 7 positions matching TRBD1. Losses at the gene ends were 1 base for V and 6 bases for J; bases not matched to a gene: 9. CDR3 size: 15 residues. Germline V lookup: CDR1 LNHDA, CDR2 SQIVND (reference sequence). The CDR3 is CASSIAGDRASEQYF. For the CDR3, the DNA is TGTGCCAGTAGTATAGCCGGAGACAGGGCCAGCGAGCAGTACTTC.

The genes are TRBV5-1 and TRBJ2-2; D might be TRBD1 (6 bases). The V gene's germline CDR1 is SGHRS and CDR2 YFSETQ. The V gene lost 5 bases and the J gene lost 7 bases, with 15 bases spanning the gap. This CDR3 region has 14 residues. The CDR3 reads CASSDRIPIGELFF. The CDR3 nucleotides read TGCGCCAGCAGTGACAGGATTCCCATCGGGGAGCTGTTTTTT.

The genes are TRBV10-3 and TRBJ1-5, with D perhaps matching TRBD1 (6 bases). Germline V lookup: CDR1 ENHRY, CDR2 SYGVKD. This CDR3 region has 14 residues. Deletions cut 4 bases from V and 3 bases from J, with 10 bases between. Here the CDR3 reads CAISGGQFNQPQHF. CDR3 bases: TGTGCCATCAGTGGCGGACAGTTCAATCAGCCCCAGCATTTT.

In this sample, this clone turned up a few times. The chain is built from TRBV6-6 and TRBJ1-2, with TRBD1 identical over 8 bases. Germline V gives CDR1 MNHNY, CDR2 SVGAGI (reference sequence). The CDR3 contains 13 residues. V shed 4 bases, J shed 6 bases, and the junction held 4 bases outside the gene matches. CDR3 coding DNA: TGTGCCAGCAGTTTGAACAGGGGGGATGGCTACACCTTC. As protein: CASSLNRGDGYTF.

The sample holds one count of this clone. The CDR3 sequence is CASSDPGQGDGTQYF. CDR3 nucleotides: TGCGCCAGCAGTGATCCGGGGCAGGGGGACGGGACCCAGTACTTC. The chain carries TRBV10-1 and TRBJ2-5; 7 bases are shared with TRBD1. From germline, CDR1 is WNHNN and CDR2 SYGVQD (reference sequence). The CDR3 extends over 15 amino acids. V was clipped by 3 bases and J by 7 bases; unmatched bases: 11.